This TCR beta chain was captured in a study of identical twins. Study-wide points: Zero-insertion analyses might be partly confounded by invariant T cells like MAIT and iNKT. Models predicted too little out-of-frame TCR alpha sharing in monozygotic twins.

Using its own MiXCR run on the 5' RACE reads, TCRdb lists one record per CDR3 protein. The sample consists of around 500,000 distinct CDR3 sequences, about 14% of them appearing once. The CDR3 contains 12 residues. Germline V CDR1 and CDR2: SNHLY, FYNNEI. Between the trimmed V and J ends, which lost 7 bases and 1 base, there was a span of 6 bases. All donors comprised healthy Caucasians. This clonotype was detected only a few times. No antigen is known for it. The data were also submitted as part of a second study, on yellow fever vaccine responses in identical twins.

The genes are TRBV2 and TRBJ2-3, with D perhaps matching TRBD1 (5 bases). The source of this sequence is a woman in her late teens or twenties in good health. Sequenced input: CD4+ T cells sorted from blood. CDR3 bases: TGTGCCAGCATAGGGGGCACAGATACGCAGTATTTT. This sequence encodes CASIGGTDTQYF.